This T cell receptor (beta chain) was profiled in a study of Ad26.COV2.S vaccination and SARS-CoV-2 variants. The V end lost 7 bases, the J end lost 5 bases, and 10 bases lay between the germline ends. The germline CDR1 and CDR2 sequences are MNHEY and SVGAGI. The CDR3 has 12 amino acids. Study-wide results and limits: Spike-specific TCR breadth was greater after Ad26.COV2.S than placebo.

This clone was seen just once. What it binds is not known. Produced via immunoSEQ multiplex PCR; TCRdb's table is partial and in-frame only. The data show approximately 420,000 clones, 70% to 90% seen once. Treatment indicated: over 15 received Ad26.COV2.S at low or high dose, single or two shots; 5 received placebo; per-sample allocation not given. Day 63 following the first vaccine or placebo injection was when the samples were taken. The clonotype was recovered from a person aged 18-60 years who received the Ad26.COV2.S COVID-19 vaccine or a placebo. The sample was peripheral blood, taken in a trial of Ad26.COV2.S vaccine versus placebo. The rearrangement links TRBV6-5 to TRBJ2-3; the D call may be TRBD1 or TRBD2 (6 bases each). DNA for the CDR3: TGTGCCAGCAAGGGGGGTAAAGATACGCAGTATTTT. This codes for CASKGGKDTQYF.